This TCR beta chain was sequenced in a study of blood T cells in healthy people across ages. Study-wide results and caveats: Whereas aged donors had fewer naive CD4+ cells, long-lived donors had more of them and higher diversity. Using unsorted PBMCs precluded a conclusive naive versus antigen-experienced comparison.

Germline V CDR1 and CDR2: KGHSH, LQKENI. This CDR3 has 18 amino acids. V was cut by 2 bases and J by 0 bases, with 18 bases left in between. Through a sample-barcoded 5' primer and a J-beta primer mix, a second PCR was run for roughly 6 to 12 cycles. Each cDNA molecule was tagged by a template-switch adaptor with 12 random nucleotides. Per sample, CDR3-containing paired-end reads numbered at least 2.5 million. TCRdb ran MiXCR on the 5' RACE reads and lists one entry per CDR3 protein. This table holds more than 550,000 distinct CDR3 sequences, 22% found once. This clonotype came up a few times. The antigen remains undetermined.

This clonotype was obtained from a man between 65 and 80 years old in good health. The specimen sequenced was blood. The V gene is TRBV18, the J gene TRBJ2-3, with a tentative D call TRBD2 (5 bases). The CDR3 sequence is CASSPGLGAETSTDTQYF. Here the CDR3 DNA reads TGTGCCAGCTCACCAGGACTTGGCGCCGAGACTAGCACAGATACGCAGTATTTT.